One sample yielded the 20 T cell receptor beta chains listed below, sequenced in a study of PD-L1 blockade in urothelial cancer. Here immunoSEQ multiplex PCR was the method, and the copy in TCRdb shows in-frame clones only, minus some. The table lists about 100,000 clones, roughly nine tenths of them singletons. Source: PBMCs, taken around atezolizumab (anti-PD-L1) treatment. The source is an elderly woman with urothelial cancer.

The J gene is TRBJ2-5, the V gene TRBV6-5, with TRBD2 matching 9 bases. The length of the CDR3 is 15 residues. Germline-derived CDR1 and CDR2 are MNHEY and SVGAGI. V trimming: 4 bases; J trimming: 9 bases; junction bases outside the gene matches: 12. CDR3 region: CASSSSRLAGRAQYF. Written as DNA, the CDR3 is TGTGCCAGCAGTTCCTCCCGGCTAGCGGGAAGGGCCCAGTACTTC.

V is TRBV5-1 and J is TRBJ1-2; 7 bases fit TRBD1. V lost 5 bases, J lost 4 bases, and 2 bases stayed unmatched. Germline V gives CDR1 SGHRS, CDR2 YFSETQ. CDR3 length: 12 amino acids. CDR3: CASRGQTYGYTF. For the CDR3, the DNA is TGCGCCAGCAGGGGACAGACCTATGGCTACACCTTC.

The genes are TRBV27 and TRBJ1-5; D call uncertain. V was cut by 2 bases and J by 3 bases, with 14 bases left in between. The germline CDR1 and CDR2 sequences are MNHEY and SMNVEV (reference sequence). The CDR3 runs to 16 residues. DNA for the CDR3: TGTGCCAGCAGTTTAGACCTCGGGTTATCCAATCAGCCCCAGCATTTT. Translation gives CASSLDLGLSNQPQHF.

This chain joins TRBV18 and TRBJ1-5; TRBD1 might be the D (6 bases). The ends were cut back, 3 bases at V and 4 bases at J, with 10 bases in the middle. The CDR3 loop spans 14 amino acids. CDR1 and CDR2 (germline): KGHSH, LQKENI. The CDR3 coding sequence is TGTGCCAGCTCACCTGACAGGCCGAATCAGCCCCAGCATTTT. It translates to CASSPDRPNQPQHF.

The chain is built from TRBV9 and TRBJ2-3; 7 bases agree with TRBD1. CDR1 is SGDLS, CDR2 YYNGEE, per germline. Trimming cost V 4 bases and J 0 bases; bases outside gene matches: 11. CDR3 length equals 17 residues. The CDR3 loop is CASSPRDRKISTDTQYF. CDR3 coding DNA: TGTGCCAGCAGCCCCCGGGACAGAAAAATTAGCACAGATACGCAGTATTTT.

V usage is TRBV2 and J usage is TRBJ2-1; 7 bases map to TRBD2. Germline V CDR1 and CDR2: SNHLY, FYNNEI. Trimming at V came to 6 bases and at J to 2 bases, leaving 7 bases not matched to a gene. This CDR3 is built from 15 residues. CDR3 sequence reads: CASRAGVAAYNEQFF. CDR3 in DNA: TGTGCCAGCAGGGCGGGAGTAGCGGCCTACAATGAGCAGTTCTTC.

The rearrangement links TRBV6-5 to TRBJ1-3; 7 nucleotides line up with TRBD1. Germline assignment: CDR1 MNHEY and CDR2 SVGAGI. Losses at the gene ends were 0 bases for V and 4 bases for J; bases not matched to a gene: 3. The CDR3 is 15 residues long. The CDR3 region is CASSYSGQLGNTIYF. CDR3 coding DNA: TGTGCCAGCAGTTACTCGGGACAGTTGGGAAACACCATATATTTT.

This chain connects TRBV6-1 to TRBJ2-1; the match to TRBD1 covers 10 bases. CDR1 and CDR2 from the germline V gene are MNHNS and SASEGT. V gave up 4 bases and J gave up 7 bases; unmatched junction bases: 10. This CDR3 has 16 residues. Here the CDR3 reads CASSAPTGGVLNEQFF. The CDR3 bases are TGTGCCAGCAGTGCCCCGACAGGGGGCGTTTTGAATGAGCAGTTCTTC.

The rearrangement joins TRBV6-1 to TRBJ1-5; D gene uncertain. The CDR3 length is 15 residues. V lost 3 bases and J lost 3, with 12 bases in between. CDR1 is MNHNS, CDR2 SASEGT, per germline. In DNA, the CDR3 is TGTGCCAGCAGTGAGGCCCGGGTGGACAATCAGCCCCAGCATTTT. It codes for CASSEARVDNQPQHF.

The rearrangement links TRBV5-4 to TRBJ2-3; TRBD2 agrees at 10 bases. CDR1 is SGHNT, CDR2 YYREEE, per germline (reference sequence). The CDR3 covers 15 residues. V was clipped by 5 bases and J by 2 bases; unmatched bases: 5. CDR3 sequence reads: CASSSGLANTDTQYF. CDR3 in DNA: TGTGCCAGCAGTTCGGGACTAGCGAACACAGATACGCAGTATTTT.

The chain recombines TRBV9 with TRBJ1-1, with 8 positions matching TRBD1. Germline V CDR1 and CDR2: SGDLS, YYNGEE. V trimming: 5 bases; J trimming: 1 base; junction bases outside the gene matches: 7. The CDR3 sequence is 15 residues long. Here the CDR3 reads CASRPSGTGNTEAFF. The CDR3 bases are TGTGCCAGCAGACCCTCCGGGACAGGGAACACTGAAGCTTTCTTT.

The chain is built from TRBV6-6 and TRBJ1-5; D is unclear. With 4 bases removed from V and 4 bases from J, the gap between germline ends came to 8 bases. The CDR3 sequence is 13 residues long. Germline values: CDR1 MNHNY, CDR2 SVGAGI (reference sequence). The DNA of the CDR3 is TGTGCCAGCAGTTCGACGGGAAATCAGCCCCAGCATTTT. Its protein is CASSSTGNQPQHF.

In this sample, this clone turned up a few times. CDR3 in DNA: TGTGCCAGCGGACAGGGGGCCGGAAGCTATGGCTACACCTTC. Protein sequence: CASGQGAGSYGYTF. The rearrangement uses TRBV28 and TRBJ1-2; 11 bases map to TRBD1. J lost 4 bases, V lost 8 bases, and 6 bases had no gene match. Per germline, CDR1 MDHEN and CDR2 SYDVKM. This CDR3 spans 14 amino acids.

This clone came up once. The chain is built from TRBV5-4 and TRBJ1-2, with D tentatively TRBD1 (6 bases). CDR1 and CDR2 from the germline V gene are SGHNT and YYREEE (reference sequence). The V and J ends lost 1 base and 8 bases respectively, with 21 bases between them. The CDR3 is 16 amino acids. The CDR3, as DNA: TGTGCCAGCAGCTTGAGTCCAGCAGGGGTCTACGGAGGCTACACCTTC. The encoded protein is CASSLSPAGVYGGYTF.

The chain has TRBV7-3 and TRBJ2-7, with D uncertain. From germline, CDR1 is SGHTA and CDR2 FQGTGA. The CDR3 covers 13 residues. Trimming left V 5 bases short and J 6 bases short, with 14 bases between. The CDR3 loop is CASSPQVGIEQYF. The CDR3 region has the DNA TGTGCCAGCAGCCCCCAAGTTGGCATCGAGCAGTACTTC.

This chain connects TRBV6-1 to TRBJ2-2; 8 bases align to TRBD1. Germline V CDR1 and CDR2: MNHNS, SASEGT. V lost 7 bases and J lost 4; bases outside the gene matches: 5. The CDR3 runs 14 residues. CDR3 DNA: TGTGCCAGCAAGGACAGGGAATTCACCGGGGAGCTGTTTTTT. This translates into CASKDREFTGELFF.

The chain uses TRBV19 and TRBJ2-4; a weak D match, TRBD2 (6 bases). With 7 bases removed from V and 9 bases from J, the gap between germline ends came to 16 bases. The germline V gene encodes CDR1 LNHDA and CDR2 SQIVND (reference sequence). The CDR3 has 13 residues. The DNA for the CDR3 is TGTGCCAGTACCCGGTCTAGCGATAGCATTCAGTACTTC. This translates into CASTRSSDSIQYF.

The CDR3 nucleotides read TGTGCCAGCAGTGGGATCGGGAGGAGTTCTTTCTTC. Translation: CASSGIGRSSFF. This chain joins TRBV6-1 and TRBJ2-1; 7 bases line up with TRBD2. J gave up 16 bases and V 4 bases, and 10 bases lay outside the gene matches. The CDR3 contains 12 residues. Germline V gene lookup returns CDR1 MNHNS and CDR2 SASEGT.

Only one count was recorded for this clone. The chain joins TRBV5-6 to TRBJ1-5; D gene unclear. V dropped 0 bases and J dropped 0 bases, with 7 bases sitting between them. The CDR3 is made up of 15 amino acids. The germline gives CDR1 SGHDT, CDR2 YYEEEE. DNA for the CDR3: TGTGCCAGCAGCTTGGGAGGAAGTAGCAATCAGCCCCAGCATTTT. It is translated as CASSLGGSSNQPQHF.

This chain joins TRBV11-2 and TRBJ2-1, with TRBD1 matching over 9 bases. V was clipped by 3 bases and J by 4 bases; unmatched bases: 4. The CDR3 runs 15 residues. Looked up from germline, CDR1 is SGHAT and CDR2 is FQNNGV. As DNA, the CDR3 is TGTGCCAGCAGCTTCAACAGGGGGCTTTACAATGAGCAGTTCTTC. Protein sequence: CASSFNRGLYNEQFF.